The clone carrying this TCR beta chain was seen a few times. Antigen specificity is unknown. Germline is not matched at one junction end, which may reflect a read error. Investigators took RNA and DNA out together from roughly 18-30 mg of unsorted bulk tissue. Surgical resection treated primary liver carcinoma in the patients. This sample was taken from a study of tumor-infiltrating lymphocytes in primary liver carcinoma. In the study overall: Donors had hepatocellular carcinoma or combined HCC and intrahepatic cholangiocarcinoma.

The germline CDR1 and CDR2 sequences are MGHRA and YSYEKL. There are 15 residues in the CDR3. cDNA specific to TCR beta was made from 450 to 500 ng of total RNA, with a constant-region primer employed for priming. ARM-PCR was slightly modified, and three nested multiplex PCR rounds with it gave rise to the TCR beta libraries. Investigators reported that the first two PCR rounds, at about 11 cycles each, used TRBV1-TRBV30 forward primers with a C-beta reverse primer. One entry per CDR3 protein, called by TCRdb with MiXCR from the multiplex PCR reads. There are 40,000 to 55,000 distinct CDR3 sequences in the sample; just over 70% occur only once, and less than 35% lies in the top ten. Study-wide results and limits: Pairs comparing tumor with adjacent tissue or blood overlapped less than pairs drawn from tumor regions. Tumor top-250-clone fractions significantly exceeded those of blood (p = 0.039).

The V call is TRBV4-1, the J call TRBJ2-7, with 8 bases that match TRBD2. The sequenced material came from liver tumor tissue from sampling region 5. Subset denoted: tumor region T5, tumor centre. The TCR was taken from a man in his forties with primary liver carcinoma and hepatitis B virus infection. The CDR3, as DNA: TGTGCCAGCAGCCAAATAGCGGGGCTCACCTACGAGCTGTACTTC. Encoded protein: CASSQIAGLTYELYF.